This TCR beta chain was identified during a study of beta chain features in type 1 diabetes (dated by TCRdb to the late 2010s). With regard to the full study: No differences in mean age, gender distribution, total cell number or subset yield were found between patients and healthy donors. A total of around 110,000,000 sorted cells were examined across all samples, and RNA yield correlated strongly with the number of cells per subset. In the study, recently diagnosed type 1 diabetes patients and matched healthy donors were compared on the TCRB repertoires of their sorted circulating CD4+ T cell subsets. Regulatory and stem cell-like memory subsets were obtained from only 8 patients and about 8 healthy donors, while naive and central memory subsets were obtained from all 28 donors. Results and caveats for the whole study, not just this receptor: Patients with type 1 diabetes made fewer insertions and deleted more nucleotides at VDJ recombination sites, implying thymic rearrangement abnormalities. Shorter templates might be favored by PCR, yet because patient and control samples were amplified and corrected together, any such skew would affect both groups equally. Because the HLA sub-analyses included only small numbers of individuals, any influence of HLA type on TCRB rearrangement was left unresolved. The naive, central memory and regulatory TCRB repertoires appeared to resemble one another more closely among patients than among healthy donors. Sequencing cDNA rather than genomic DNA could over-represent highly expressing activated cells, although activation and CD3 levels did not differ between groups. A moderate but significant shortening of TCRB CDR3 length was observed in type 1 diabetes patients in all four CD4+ subsets.

The germline V gene encodes CDR1 SGHTA and CDR2 FQGNSA. From the cysteine up to the phenylalanine, the CDR3 has a length of 14 residues. CDR3 DNA only is kept here, 42 bases in frame from base 1. At the junction V is shortened by 10 bases and J by 3 bases; bases outside the gene matches: 7. With regard to this clone: Its antigen specificity is not known. Nothing much larger sits one base from this clone, and base qualities are not available.

Each donor gave one peripheral blood draw, roughly 120 mL on average, collected into heparinised tubes. A BD FACSAria II was used to sort naive, central memory, regulatory and stem cell-like memory CD4+ T cells with a panel that included CD45RO, CCR7, CD25, CD127, CD95 and CD27. Purity was above 95% for every sorted population. PBMCs were separated immediately by Lymphoprep density gradient centrifugation and were stained directly, without being cultured. Samples were stained and sorted in pairs, with one healthy donor and one patient per experiment, so that batch effects were minimized. The High Capacity cDNA Reverse Transcription Kit was used to reverse transcribe all of the isolated RNA, meaning that expressed TCRB transcripts were what got sequenced. Naive, central memory and regulatory T cell samples underwent deep immunoSEQ sequencing, averaging about 3.5 million total reads per sample. Sorted cells were lysed in RLT buffer and RNA was extracted with DNase-treated RNeasy Micro or Mini kits, depending on cell number. To prevent cross-contamination, each cell subset was processed individually, whereas patient and healthy donor samples were processed jointly. The immunoSEQ multiplex PCR was used to amplify TCRB sequences from cDNA, generating 87-bp fragments that spanned the CDR3 region. Sequencing of the amplicons was done on the Illumina HiSeq platform. The paper's processing steps were these. Synthetic template baselines were used to correct PCR bias computationally, reads within Hamming distance 2 were collapsed, and singletons that could not be merged were discarded. Reads were aligned against IMGT to assign V, D and J genes, CDR3 length and insertions or deletions at six rearrangement sites. Clonotype counts were normalized to sorted cell number within each subset before computing true diversity and Gini coefficients with the tcR R package. The overlap coefficient, calculated on TCRB nucleotide sequences, was used to measure repertoire sharing. This immuneACCESS table, as held by TCRdb, lists in-frame sequences with V and J called but not all clones. Of the missing ones, under half trace to an unresolved V gene in checked studies; the others have no known cause. The D gene and trimming were derived from the DNA, and the V and J assignments and clone size from that table. The sample includes nearly 350,000 clones, with 9.3% observed a single time. The ten largest clones add up to roughly 0.99% of the sample.

The V and J segments used are TRBV7-2 and TRBJ2-1; 9 junctional bases match TRBD2. Specimen: central memory CD4+ T cells from blood. The clonotype comes from a man aged 25-40 years with type 1 diabetes. The bases are TGTGCCACCGTAGCGGGGGCGGTCTACAATGAGCAGTTCTTC. This is translated as CATVAGAVYNEQFF.